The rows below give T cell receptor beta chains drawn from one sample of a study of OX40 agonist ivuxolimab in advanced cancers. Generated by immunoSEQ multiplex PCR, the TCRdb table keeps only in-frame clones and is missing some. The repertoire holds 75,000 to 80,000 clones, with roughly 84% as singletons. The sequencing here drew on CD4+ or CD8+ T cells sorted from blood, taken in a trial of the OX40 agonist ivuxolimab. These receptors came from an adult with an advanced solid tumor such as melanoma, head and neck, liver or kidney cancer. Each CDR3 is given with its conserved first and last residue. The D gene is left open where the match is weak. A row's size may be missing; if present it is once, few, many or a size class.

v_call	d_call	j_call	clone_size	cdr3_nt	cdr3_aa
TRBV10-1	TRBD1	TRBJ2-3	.	TGCGCCAGCGGCCGGGACAGGGGAACAGATACGCAGTATTTT	CASGRDRGTDTQYF
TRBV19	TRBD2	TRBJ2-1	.	TGTGCCAGTAGTATAGAGACTAGCGGGAGGGCCAACAATGAGCAGTTCTTC	CASSIETSGRANNEQFF
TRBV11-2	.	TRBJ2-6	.	TGTGCCAGCAGCTTATCACCTGGGGCCAACGTCCTGACTTTC	CASSLSPGANVLTF
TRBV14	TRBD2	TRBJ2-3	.	TGTGCCAGCAGCCCCTCCGGGGGGGCGAGCACAGATACGCAGTATTTT	CASSPSGGASTDTQYF
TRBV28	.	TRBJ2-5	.	TGTGCCATCAAACATCCTTTGTTGGGGTTAGAGACCCAGTACTTC	CAIKHPLLGLETQYF
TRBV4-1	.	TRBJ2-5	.	TGCGCCAGCAGCCAAGATCGAGAGACCCAGTACTTC	CASSQDRETQYF
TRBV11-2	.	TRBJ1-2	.	TGTGCCAGCAGCTTAGTACGGGGAATTGGCTACACCTTC	CASSLVRGIGYTF
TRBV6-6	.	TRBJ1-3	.	TGTGCCGCAGGGAGGGGGTCGACTGGAAACACCATATATTTT	CAAGRGSTGNTIYF
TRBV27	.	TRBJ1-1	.	TGTGCCAGCAGCCCTACAGGGTCATACACTGAAGCTTTCTTT	CASSPTGSYTEAFF
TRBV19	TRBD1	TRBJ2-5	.	TGTGCCAGTAGTACCAGACAGGGGTGGGAGACCCAGTACTTC	CASSTRQGWETQYF
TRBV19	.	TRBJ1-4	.	TGTGCCAGTAGTCCCCGGGGGTCCGCAACTAATGAAAAACTGTTTTTT	CASSPRGSATNEKLFF
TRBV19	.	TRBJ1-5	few	TGTGCCAGTGGTATACAGGGCGGAGGTCAGCCCCAGCATTTT	CASGIQGGGQPQHF
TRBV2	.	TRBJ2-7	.	TGTGCCAGCAGTGTAGCCCAAAGCTCCTACGAGCAGTACTTC	CASSVAQSSYEQYF
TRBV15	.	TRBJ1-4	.	TGTGCCACCAGCAGAGAAACCAGGGAACTGTTTTTT	CATSRETRELFF
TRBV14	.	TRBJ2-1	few	TGTGCCAGCAGCTTCACCCCGGGGTCAGGTTACAATGAGCAGTTCTTC	CASSFTPGSGYNEQFF
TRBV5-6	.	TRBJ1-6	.	TGTGCCAGCAGCTCACCTCGGGGGGCAAGTAATTCACCCCTCCACTTT	CASSSPRGASNSPLHF
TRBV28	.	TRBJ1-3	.	TGTGCCAGCAGTTTGAGCGGGGTCCCTGGAAACACCATATATTTT	CASSLSGVPGNTIYF
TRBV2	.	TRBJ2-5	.	TGTGCCAGCTCGTTGAGAGGTTACTCGGAGACCCAGTACTTC	CASSLRGYSETQYF
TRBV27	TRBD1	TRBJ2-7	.	TGTGCCAGCAGTCAGATCCGGGACAGCTACGAGCAGTACTTC	CASSQIRDSYEQYF
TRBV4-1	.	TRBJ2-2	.	TGCGCCAGCAGCCTCGGGCGAGGGGGCACCGGGGAGCTGTTTTTT	CASSLGRGGTGELFF
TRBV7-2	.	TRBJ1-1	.	TGTGCCAGCAGCTTTTCGGTGGCGAACACTGAAGCTTTCTTT	CASSFSVANTEAFF
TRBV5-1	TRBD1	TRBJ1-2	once	TGCGCCAGCAGCGTCGGATACAGGGGCAATTTCTATGGCTACACCTTC	CASSVGYRGNFYGYTF
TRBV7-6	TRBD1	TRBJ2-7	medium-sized	TGTGCCAGCAGCCCCAACCCCTCGACAGGGGGCGTGCAGTACTTC	CASSPNPSTGGVQYF